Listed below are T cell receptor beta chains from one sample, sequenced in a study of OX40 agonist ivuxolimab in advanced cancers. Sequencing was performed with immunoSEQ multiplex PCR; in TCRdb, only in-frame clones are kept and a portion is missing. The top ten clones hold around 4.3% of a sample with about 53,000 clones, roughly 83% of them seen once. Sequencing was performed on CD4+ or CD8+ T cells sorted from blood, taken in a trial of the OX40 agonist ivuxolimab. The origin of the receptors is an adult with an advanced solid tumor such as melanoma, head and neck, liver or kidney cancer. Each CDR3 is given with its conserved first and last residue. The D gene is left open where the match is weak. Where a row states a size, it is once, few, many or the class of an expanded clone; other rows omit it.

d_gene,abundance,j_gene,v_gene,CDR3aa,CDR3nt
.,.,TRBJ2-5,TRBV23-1,CASSQVQGGSAEAQYF,TGCGCCAGCAGTCAGGTTCAGGGGGGTTCGGCAGAGGCCCAGTACTTC
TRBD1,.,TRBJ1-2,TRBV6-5,CASRPGQTYGYTF,TGTGCCAGCAGGCCGGGACAGACCTATGGCTACACCTTC
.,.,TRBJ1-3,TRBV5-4,CASSFGNSGNTIYF,TGTGCCAGCAGCTTTGGTAACTCTGGAAACACCATATATTTT
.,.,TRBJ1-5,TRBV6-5,CATRLEGANQPQHF,TGTGCCACGCGCTTAGAAGGGGCGAATCAGCCCCAGCATTTT
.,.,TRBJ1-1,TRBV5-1,CASSLDSEAFF,TGCGCCAGCAGCTTGGACTCTGAGGCTTTCTTT
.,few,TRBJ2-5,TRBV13,CASSLYTRLSGRTYGTQYF,TGTGCCAGCAGCCTATACACTCGCTTGTCGGGGCGAACATACGGGACCCAGTACTTC
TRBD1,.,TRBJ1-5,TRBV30,CAWSSTGTYQPQHF,TGTGCCTGGAGTTCGACAGGGACCTATCAGCCCCAGCATTTT
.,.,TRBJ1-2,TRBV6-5,CASSNGAGVGYTF,TGTGCCAGCAGCAACGGGGCAGGGGTCGGCTACACCTTC
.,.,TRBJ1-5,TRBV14,CASSQAGRNQPQHF,TGTGCCAGCAGCCAAGCGGGGCGCAATCAGCCCCAGCATTTT
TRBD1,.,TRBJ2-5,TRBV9,CASSRTDRNQETQYF,TGTGCCAGCAGCAGAACGGACAGGAACCAAGAGACCCAGTACTTC
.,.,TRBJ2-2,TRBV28,CASLGPNTGELFF,TGTGCCAGCCTGGGTCCGAACACCGGGGAGCTGTTTTTT
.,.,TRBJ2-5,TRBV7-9,CASSPSPIETQYF,TGTGCCAGCAGCCCGTCTCCTATAGAGACCCAGTACTTC
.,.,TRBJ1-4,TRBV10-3,CAISEGRGTTNEKLFF,TGTGCCATCAGTGAGGGTAGAGGGACAACTAATGAAAAACTGTTTTTT
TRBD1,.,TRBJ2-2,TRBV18,CASSPEDRGLAGELFF,TGTGCCAGCTCACCCGAAGACAGGGGGCTCGCCGGGGAGCTGTTTTTT
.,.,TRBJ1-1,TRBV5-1,CASSLGLQGNTEAFF,TGCGCCAGCAGCTTGGGGCTACAGGGGAACACTGAAGCTTTCTTT
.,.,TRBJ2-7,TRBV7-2,CASSLYSNYEQYF,TGTGCCAGCAGCTTGTACAGCAACTACGAGCAGTACTTC
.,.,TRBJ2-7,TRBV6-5,CASQREQISYEQYF,TGTGCCAGCCAACGGGAACAAATCTCCTACGAGCAGTACTTC
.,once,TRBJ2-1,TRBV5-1,CASSLGRNNEQFF,TGCGCCAGCAGCTTGGGCAGAAACAATGAGCAGTTCTTC
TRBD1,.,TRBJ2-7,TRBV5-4,CASSLPGQGQYEQYF,TGTGCCAGCAGCCTACCGGGACAGGGTCAGTACGAGCAGTACTTC
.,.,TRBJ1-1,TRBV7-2,CASSLVPGLNTEAFF,TGTGCCAGCAGCTTAGTCCCAGGGCTGAACACTGAAGCTTTCTTT
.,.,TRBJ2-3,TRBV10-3,CAISESGGGGTDTQYF,TGTGCCATCAGTGAGTCGGGGGGAGGAGGCACAGATACGCAGTATTTT
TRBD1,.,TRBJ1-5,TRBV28,CASSSLGRQGATQPQHF,TGTGCCAGCAGTTCTCTAGGTAGACAGGGGGCAACTCAGCCCCAGCATTTT
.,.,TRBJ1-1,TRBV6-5,CASSYSGNVRTEAFF,TGTGCCAGCAGTTACTCGGGCAACGTCCGGACTGAAGCTTTCTTT
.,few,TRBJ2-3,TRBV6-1,CASTIHDRSGVTQYF,TGTGCCAGCACAATACACGACAGGTCTGGGGTTACGCAGTATTTT
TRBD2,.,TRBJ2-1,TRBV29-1,CSVGTSGSQYNEQFF,TGCAGCGTTGGTACTAGCGGATCCCAATACAATGAGCAGTTCTTC
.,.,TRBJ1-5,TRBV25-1,CASSERGADQPQHF,TGTGCCAGCAGTGAACGGGGGGCAGATCAGCCCCAGCATTTT
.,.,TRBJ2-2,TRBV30,CAWDKSGELFF,TGTGCCTGGGACAAATCCGGGGAGCTGTTTTTT
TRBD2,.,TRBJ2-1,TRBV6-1,CASSDLAGEYNEQFF,TGTGCCAGCAGTGATTTGGCGGGAGAGTACAATGAGCAGTTCTTC
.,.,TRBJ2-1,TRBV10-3,CAISAAEQQFF,TGTGCCATCAGTGCAGCGGAACAGCAGTTCTTC
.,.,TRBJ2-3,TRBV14,CASSQDLPDTDTQYF,TGTGCCAGCAGCCAAGATTTGCCCGACACAGATACGCAGTATTTT
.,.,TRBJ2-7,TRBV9,CASSPRLEYEQYF,TGTGCCAGCAGCCCCCGACTCGAATACGAGCAGTACTTC
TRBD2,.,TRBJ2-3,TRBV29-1,CSVSGLAGGTDTQYF,TGCAGCGTTTCGGGACTAGCGGGAGGGACAGATACGCAGTATTTT